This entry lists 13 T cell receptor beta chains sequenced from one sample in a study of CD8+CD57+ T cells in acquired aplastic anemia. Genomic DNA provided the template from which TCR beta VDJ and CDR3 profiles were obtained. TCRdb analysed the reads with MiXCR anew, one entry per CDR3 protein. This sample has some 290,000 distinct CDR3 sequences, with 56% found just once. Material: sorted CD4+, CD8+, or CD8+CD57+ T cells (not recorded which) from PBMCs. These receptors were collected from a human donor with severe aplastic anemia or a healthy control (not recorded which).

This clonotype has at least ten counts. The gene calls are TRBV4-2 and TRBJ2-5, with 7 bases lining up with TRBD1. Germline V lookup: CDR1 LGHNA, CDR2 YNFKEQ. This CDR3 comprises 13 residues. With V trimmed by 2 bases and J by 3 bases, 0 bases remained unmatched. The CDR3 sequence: CASSQTGEETQYF. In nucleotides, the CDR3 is TGTGCCAGCAGCCAAACAGGGGAAGAGACCCAGTACTTC.

The CDR3 protein is CASSKEPGTPRETQYF. CDR3 DNA: TGTGCCAGCAGCAAAGAACCAGGGACCCCGAGGGAGACCCAGTACTTC. This chain connects TRBV11-2 to TRBJ2-5, with D perhaps matching TRBD1 or TRBD2 (5 bases each). Trimming left V 5 bases short and J 5 bases short, with 21 bases between. Germline CDR1 is SGHAT and CDR2 is FQNNGV. The CDR3 length is 16 residues.

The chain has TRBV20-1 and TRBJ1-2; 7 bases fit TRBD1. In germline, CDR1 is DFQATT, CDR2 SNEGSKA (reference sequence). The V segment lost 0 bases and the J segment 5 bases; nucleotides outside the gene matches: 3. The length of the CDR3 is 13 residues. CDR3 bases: TGCAGTGCTAGAGAGCAGGGGGGATATGGCTACACCTTC. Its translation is CSAREQGGYGYTF.

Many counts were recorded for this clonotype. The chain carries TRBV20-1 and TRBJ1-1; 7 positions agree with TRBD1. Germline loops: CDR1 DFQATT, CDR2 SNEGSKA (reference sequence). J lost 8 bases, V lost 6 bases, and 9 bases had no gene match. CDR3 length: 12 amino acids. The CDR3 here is CSAGTASPEAFF. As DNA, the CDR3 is TGCAGTGCAGGGACAGCGAGCCCAGAAGCTTTCTTT.

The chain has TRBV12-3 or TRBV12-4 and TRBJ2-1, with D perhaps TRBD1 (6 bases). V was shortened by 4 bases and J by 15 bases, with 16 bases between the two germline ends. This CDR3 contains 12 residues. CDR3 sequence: CASSWTAPKPFF. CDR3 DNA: TGTGCCAGCAGTTGGACAGCTCCTAAACCGTTCTTC.

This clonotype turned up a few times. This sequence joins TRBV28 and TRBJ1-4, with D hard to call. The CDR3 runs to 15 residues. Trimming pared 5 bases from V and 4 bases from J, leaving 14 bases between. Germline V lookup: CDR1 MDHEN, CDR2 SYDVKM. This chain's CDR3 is CASSPSNSRNEKLFF. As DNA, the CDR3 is TGTGCCAGCAGTCCCAGCAACAGCCGTAATGAAAAACTGTTTTTT.

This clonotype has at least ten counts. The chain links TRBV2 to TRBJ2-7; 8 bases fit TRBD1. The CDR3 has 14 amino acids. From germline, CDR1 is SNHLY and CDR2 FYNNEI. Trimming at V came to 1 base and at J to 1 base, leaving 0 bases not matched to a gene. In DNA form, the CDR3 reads TGTGCCAGCAGTGAAGGGGACAGGTCCTACGAGCAGTACTTC. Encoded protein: CASSEGDRSYEQYF.

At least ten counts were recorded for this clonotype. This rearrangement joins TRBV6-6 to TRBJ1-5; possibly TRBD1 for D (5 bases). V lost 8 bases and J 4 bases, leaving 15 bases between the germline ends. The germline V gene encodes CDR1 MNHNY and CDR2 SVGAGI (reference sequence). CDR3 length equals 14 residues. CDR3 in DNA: TGTGCCAGCCTTTTCGAGGGGAGTAATCAGCCCCAGCATTTT. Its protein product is CASLFEGSNQPQHF.

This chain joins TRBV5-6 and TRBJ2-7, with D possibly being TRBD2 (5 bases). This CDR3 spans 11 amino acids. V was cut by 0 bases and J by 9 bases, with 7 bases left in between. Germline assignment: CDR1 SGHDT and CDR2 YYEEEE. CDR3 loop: CASSLDGGQYF. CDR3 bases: TGTGCCAGCAGCTTGGACGGAGGGCAGTACTTC.

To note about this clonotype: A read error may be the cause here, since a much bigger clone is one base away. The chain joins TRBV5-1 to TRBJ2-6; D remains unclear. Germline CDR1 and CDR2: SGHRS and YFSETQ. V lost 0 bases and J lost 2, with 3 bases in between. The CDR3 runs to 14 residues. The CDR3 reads CASSLDPGANVLTF. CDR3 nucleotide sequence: TGCGCCAGCAGCTTGGATCCTGGGGCCAACGTCCTGACTTTC.

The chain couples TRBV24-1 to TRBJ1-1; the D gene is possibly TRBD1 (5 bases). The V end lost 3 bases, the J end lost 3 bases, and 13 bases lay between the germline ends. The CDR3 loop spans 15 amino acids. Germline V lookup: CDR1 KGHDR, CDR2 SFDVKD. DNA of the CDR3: TGTGCCACCAGTGATGCTAACAGGAAATACACTGAAGCTTTCTTT. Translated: CATSDANRKYTEAFF.

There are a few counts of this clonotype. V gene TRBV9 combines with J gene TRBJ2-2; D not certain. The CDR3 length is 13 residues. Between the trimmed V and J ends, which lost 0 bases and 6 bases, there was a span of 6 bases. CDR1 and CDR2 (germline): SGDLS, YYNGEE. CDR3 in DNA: TGTGCCAGCAGCGTAGGTAGTTCCGGGGAGCTGTTTTTT. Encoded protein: CASSVGSSGELFF.

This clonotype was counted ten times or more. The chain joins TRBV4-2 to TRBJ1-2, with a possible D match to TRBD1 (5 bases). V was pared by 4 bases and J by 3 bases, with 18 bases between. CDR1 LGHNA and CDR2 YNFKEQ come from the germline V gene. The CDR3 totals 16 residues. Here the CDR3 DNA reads TGTGCCAGCAGCCCGGTAGGGCAGGGCACCGACTATGGCTACACCTTC. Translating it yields CASSPVGQGTDYGYTF.